Below, 26 T cell receptor beta chains from the same sample are listed, as sequenced in a study of T cell repertoires in cytomegalovirus infection. TCRdb analysed the reads with MiXCR anew, one entry per CDR3 protein. The data contain about 360,000 distinct CDR3 sequences, approximately 30% of them singletons. The antigens these receptors bind are not known. The input for sequencing was cultured PBMCs, taken from culture after CMV antigen stimulation. The receptors originated from a human donor in good health (CMV status not recorded). Some clones in this sample may be carry-over from other donors' samples.

This clonotype is a singleton in its sample. The J gene is TRBJ1-5, the V gene TRBV24-1, with unresolved D. V lost 2 bases and J 2 bases, leaving 6 bases between the germline ends. Germline V gene lookup returns CDR1 KGHDR and CDR2 SFDVKD. There are 14 residues in the CDR3. The DNA for the CDR3 is TGTGCCACCAGTGATTCCCCACGCAATCAGCCCCAGCATTTT. Translation gives CATSDSPRNQPQHF.

This clonotype was observed a few times. The J gene is TRBJ2-1, the V gene TRBV7-8; tentatively, D is TRBD1 (6 bases). V lost 3 bases, J lost 7 bases, and 25 bases lay in between. This CDR3 spans 18 amino acids. The V gene's germline CDR1 is SGHVS and CDR2 FQNEAQ. In DNA form, the CDR3 reads TGTGCCAGCAGCTTGTTTAAAAAGGACAGATCAAGGGGGAATGAGCAGTTCTTC. Translated, it gives CASSLFKKDRSRGNEQFF.

The chain is built from TRBV19 and TRBJ2-5; 11 bases line up with TRBD1. V was clipped by 5 bases and J by 0 bases; unmatched bases: 8. Per the germline V gene, CDR1 is LNHDA and CDR2 is SQIVND (reference sequence). The CDR3 extends over 17 amino acids. This CDR3 reads CASSAPGQGGYQETQYF. CDR3 sequence (DNA): TGTGCCAGTAGTGCACCGGGACAGGGGGGTTACCAAGAGACCCAGTACTTC.

The chain links TRBV6-1 to TRBJ1-3; D is perhaps TRBD1 (6 bases). The CDR3 covers 15 residues. V was cut by 5 bases and J by 0 bases, with 11 bases left in between. In germline, CDR1 is MNHNS, CDR2 SASEGT. The CDR3 is CASSTTGSSGNTIYF. The CDR3 DNA reads as TGTGCCAGCAGTACGACAGGAAGCTCTGGAAACACCATATATTTT.

The J gene is TRBJ2-1, the V gene TRBV20-1, with D possibly called TRBD1 or TRBD2 (5 bases each). V was shortened by 0 bases and J by 2 bases, with 23 bases between the two germline ends. Germline CDR1 DFQATT, CDR2 SNEGSKA (reference sequence). CDR3 length: 19 amino acids. The CDR3: CSARDRTKRGGGTYNEQFF. DNA of the CDR3: TGCAGTGCTAGAGATCGAACAAAACGTGGTGGGGGAACCTACAATGAGCAGTTCTTC.

The V call is TRBV19, the J call TRBJ2-2; D not resolved. The germline V and J ends were trimmed by 6 bases and 0 bases, with 8 bases remaining between them. The CDR3 is 14 residues long. CDR1 and CDR2 (germline): LNHDA, SQIVND (reference sequence). Here the CDR3 reads CASRPVANTGELFF. The CDR3 DNA reads as TGTGCCAGTAGGCCAGTCGCGAACACCGGGGAGCTGTTTTTT.

This clonotype was counted only a few times. J is TRBJ1-2 and V is TRBV29-1, with D possibly matching TRBD1 (5 bases). Germline lookup yields CDR1 SQVTM and CDR2 ANQGSEA. This CDR3 is 11 amino acids long. V lost 3 bases and J 6 bases, leaving 8 bases between the germline ends. Written as DNA, the CDR3 is TGCAGCGTTGAGTCGGGGGATGGCTACACCTTC. Its translation is CSVESGDGYTF.

This clonotype was seen more than once but under ten times. The chain carries TRBV12-5 and TRBJ1-2, with D possibly being TRBD1 (6 bases). Trimming shortened V by 5 bases and J by 5 bases, and 15 bases separated the two germline ends. Germline V CDR1 and CDR2: LGHNT, FRNRAP. The CDR3 consists of 14 residues. Written as DNA, the CDR3 is TGTGCTAGTGGTCACAGGGCGGTGGGGTATGGCTACACCTTC. Translation gives CASGHRAVGYGYTF.

This clonotype was counted a few times. This chain links TRBV28 with TRBJ2-7, with 10 bases fitting TRBD2. The trim removed 6 bases at V and 7 bases at J, leaving 18 bases unmatched. The germline V gene has CDR1 MDHEN and CDR2 SYDVKM. This CDR3 spans 17 amino acids. The chain's CDR3 is CASRPSRSSGRMWEQYF. In DNA, the CDR3 is TGTGCCAGCAGGCCTTCACGGTCTAGCGGGAGAATGTGGGAGCAGTACTTC.

J is TRBJ2-7 and V is TRBV7-2, with 7 positions matching TRBD2. V dropped 5 bases and J dropped 3; count of bases not matched to a gene: 10. The V gene's germline CDR1 is SGHTA and CDR2 FQGNSA. The CDR3 is 15 residues long. CDR3 DNA: TGTGCCAGCAGCAGTCTTTCTAGCGGTTACTACGAGCAGTACTTC. Translation gives CASSSLSSGYYEQYF.

The rearrangement joins TRBV7-6 to TRBJ2-1, with 7 bases aligning to TRBD1. This CDR3 is 16 amino acids long. Germline CDR1 reads SGHVS; CDR2 reads FNYEAQ. The V and J ends lost 5 bases and 4 bases, in that order; junction bases with no gene match: 11. The CDR3 coding sequence is TGTGCCAGCAGCACTCGTACAGGGGTCACATACAATGAGCAGTTCTTC. Amino acids: CASSTRTGVTYNEQFF.

The chain employs TRBV20-1 and TRBJ1-5, with 9 bases aligning to TRBD1. The CDR3 is 14 amino acids. CDR1 is DFQATT and CDR2 is SNEGSKA in the germline V gene (reference sequence). J lost 4 bases, V lost 3 bases, and 4 bases had no gene match. The CDR3 reads CSASQTGGNQPQHF. Written as DNA, the CDR3 is TGCAGTGCTAGTCAGACAGGGGGAAATCAGCCCCAGCATTTT.

There are a few counts of this clonotype. This rearrangement joins TRBV12-3 or TRBV12-4 to TRBJ2-2; weak D call: TRBD2 (5 bases). The germline V and J ends were trimmed by 6 bases and 5 bases, with 10 bases remaining between them. The CDR3 covers 13 residues. The CDR3 sequence: CASSQLETGELFF. The DNA of the CDR3 is TGTGCCAGCAGCCAACTAGAGACCGGGGAGCTGTTTTTT.

The V and J genes are TRBV10-3 and TRBJ2-5; TRBD2 might be the D (6 bases). This CDR3 comprises 14 residues. Germline-derived CDR1 and CDR2 are ENHRY and SYGVKD. Deletions cut 3 bases from V and 5 bases from J, with 13 bases between. This CDR3 is CAISEYQGLETQYF. In DNA form, the CDR3 reads TGTGCCATCAGTGAATACCAGGGACTTGAGACCCAGTACTTC.

This chain links TRBV10-3 with TRBJ2-7, with D perhaps TRBD2 (5 bases). Germline V gene data show CDR1 as ENHRY and CDR2 as SYGVKD. This CDR3 has 12 residues. V was trimmed by 5 bases and J by 2 bases, leaving 7 bases between them. The CDR3 region is CAISSGAYEQYF. CDR3 DNA sequence: TGTGCCATCAGTAGCGGAGCCTACGAGCAGTACTTC.

The chain links TRBV2 to TRBJ2-4; D is possibly TRBD1 or TRBD2 (5 bases each). Deletions cut 3 bases from V and 9 bases from J, with 9 bases between. The CDR3 length is 12 residues. Germline V lookup: CDR1 SNHLY, CDR2 FYNNEI. CDR3 loop: CASSEGTGIQYF. In DNA form, the CDR3 reads TGTGCCAGCAGTGAGGGGACGGGCATTCAGTACTTC.

V gene TRBV7-2 combines with J gene TRBJ2-3, with TRBD2 matching 12 bases. This CDR3 has 15 residues. Germline V gives CDR1 SGHTA, CDR2 FQGNSA. J gave up 4 bases and V 5 bases, and 4 bases lay outside the gene matches. CDR3 sequence reads: CASSRGLAGSDTQYF. DNA of the CDR3: TGTGCCAGCAGCCGAGGACTAGCGGGATCAGATACGCAGTATTTT.

This CDR3 is CASSLQGRGPQHF. The CDR3 coding sequence is TGTGCCAGCAGTCTACAGGGCCGGGGGCCCCAGCATTTT. The chain joins TRBV6-1 to TRBJ1-5, with a weak D call TRBD1 (6 bases). CDR1 is MNHNS, CDR2 SASEGT, per germline. V lost 5 bases and J 9 bases, leaving 14 bases between the germline ends. There are 13 residues in the CDR3.

The rearrangement links TRBV28 to TRBJ2-1, with 9 bases matching TRBD2. CDR3 size: 16 residues. The J segment lost 4 bases and the V segment lost 2 bases, leaving 6 bases of the junction unmatched. CDR1 is MDHEN and CDR2 is SYDVKM in the germline V gene. The CDR3 here is CASSLASAGGYNEQFF. The CDR3 DNA is TGTGCCAGCAGTTTAGCGTCTGCGGGGGGGTACAATGAGCAGTTCTTC. Filled out from reference TRBV28 and TRBJ2-1, the complete variable domain reads DVKVTQSSRYLVKRTGEKVFLECVQDMDHENMFWYRQDPGLGLRLIYFSYDVKMKEKGDIPEGYSVSREKKERFSLILESASTNQTSMYLCASSLASAGGYNEQFFGPGTRLTVL.

The chain couples TRBV7-4 to TRBJ2-5; D uncertain. Trimming left V 5 bases short and J 5 bases short, with 12 bases between. CDR1 SGHVT and CDR2 SQSDAQ come from the germline V gene. This CDR3 region has 13 residues. The CDR3 is CASSPGRRETQYF. The DNA for the CDR3 is TGTGCCAGCAGCCCCGGACGGCGGGAGACCCAGTACTTC.

The gene calls are TRBV20-1 and TRBJ2-2, with TRBD2 matching over 10 bases. V shed 2 bases, J shed 3 bases, and the junction held 0 bases outside the gene matches. Looked up from germline, CDR1 is DFQATT and CDR2 is SNEGSKA (reference sequence). The CDR3 is 14 residues long. CDR3 coding DNA: TGCAGTGCTAGACTAGCGGGAGACACCGGGGAGCTGTTTTTT. Protein: CSARLAGDTGELFF.

Here the CDR3 reads CASKGTGTYEQYV. The CDR3 DNA sequence: TGTGCCAGCAAAGGGACAGGAACCTACGAGCAGTACGTC. The chain combines TRBV19 with TRBJ2-7, with 8 bases fitting TRBD1. Unmatched junction bases numbered 6, after V lost 9 bases and J lost 2 bases. Germline V CDR1 and CDR2: LNHDA, SQIVND (reference sequence). CDR3 length: 13 amino acids.

This clonotype was observed a few times. Here the CDR3 DNA reads TGTGCCAGCAGCTTGACCCCTAGCTCCTATAATTCACCCCTCCACTTT. Residues: CASSLTPSSYNSPLHF. The chain is built from TRBV5-4 and TRBJ1-6; D not resolved. This CDR3 has 16 residues. CDR1 is SGHNT and CDR2 is YYREEE in the germline V gene (reference sequence). Between the trimmed V and J ends, which lost 1 base and 0 bases, there was a span of 8 bases.

Ten or more counts support this clonotype. The chain employs TRBV7-2 and TRBJ2-3; 8 bases agree with TRBD2. CDR3 length equals 15 residues. The germline CDR1 and CDR2 sequences are SGHTA and FQGNSA. The V segment lost 8 bases and the J segment 4 bases; nucleotides outside the gene matches: 11. The CDR3 coding sequence is TGTGCCAGCCTTGGAAGCGGGAGATCCTCAGATACGCAGTATTTT. This translates into CASLGSGRSSDTQYF.

The chain carries TRBV19 and TRBJ2-2; tentatively, D is TRBD2 (6 bases). The CDR3 runs 17 residues. Trimming pared 3 bases from V and 7 bases from J, leaving 21 bases between. Germline CDR1 LNHDA, CDR2 SQIVND (reference sequence). The CDR3 is CASSISSGLSLVGELFF. The DNA of the CDR3 is TGTGCCAGTAGTATTAGTTCGGGACTTTCATTGGTCGGGGAGCTGTTTTTT.

This clonotype has a handful of counts. This chain links TRBV4-1 with TRBJ1-5, with no clear D. Per germline, CDR1 MGHRA and CDR2 YSYEKL. V lost 0 bases, J lost 0 bases, and 6 bases lay in between. The CDR3 sequence is 15 residues long. The CDR3 protein is CASSQERSSNQPQHF. Written as DNA, the CDR3 is TGCGCCAGCAGCCAAGAGCGCAGTAGCAATCAGCCCCAGCATTTT.